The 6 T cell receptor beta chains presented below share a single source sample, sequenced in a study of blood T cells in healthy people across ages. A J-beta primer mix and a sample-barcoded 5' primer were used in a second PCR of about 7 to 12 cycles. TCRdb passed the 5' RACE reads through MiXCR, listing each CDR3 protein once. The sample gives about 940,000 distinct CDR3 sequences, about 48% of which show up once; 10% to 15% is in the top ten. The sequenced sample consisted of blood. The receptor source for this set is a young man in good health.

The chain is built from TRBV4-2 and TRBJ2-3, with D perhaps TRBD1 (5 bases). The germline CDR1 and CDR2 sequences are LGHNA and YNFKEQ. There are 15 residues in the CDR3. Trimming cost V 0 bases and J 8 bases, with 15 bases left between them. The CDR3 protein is CASSQEQGFRGTQYF. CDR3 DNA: TGTGCCAGCAGCCAAGAGCAAGGGTTTAGGGGTACGCAGTATTTT.

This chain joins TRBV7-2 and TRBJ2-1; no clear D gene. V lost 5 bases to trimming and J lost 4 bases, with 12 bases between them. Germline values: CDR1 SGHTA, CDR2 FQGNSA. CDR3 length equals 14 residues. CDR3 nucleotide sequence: TGTGCCAGCAGCCCGGACGCTCGGTACAATGAGCAGTTCTTC. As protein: CASSPDARYNEQFF.

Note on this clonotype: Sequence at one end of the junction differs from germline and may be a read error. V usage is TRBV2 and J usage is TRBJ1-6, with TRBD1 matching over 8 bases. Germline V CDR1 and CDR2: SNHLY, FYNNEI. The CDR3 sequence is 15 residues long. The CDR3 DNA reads TGTGCCGGCAGAAGACAGGGGCCGAATAATTCACCCCTCCACTTT. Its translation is CAGRRQGPNNSPLHF. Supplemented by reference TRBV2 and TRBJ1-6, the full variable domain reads EPEVTQTPSHQVTQMGQEVILRCVPISNHLYFYWYRQILGQKVEFLVSFYNNEISEKSEIFDDQFSVERPDGSNFTLKIRSTKLEDSAMYFCAGRRQGPNNSPLHFGNGTRLTVT.

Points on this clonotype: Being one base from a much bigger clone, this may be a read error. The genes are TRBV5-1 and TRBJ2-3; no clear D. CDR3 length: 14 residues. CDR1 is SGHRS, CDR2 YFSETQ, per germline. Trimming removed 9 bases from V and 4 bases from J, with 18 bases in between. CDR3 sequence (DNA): TGCGCCACCAAAGATCCGGCGTTCGCAGATACGCAGTATTTT. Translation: CATKDPAFADTQYF.

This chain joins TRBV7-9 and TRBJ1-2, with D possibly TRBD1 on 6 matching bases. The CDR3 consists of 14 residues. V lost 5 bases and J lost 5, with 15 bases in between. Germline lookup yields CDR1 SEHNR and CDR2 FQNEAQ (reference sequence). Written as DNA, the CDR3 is TGTGCCAGCAGCCCCGGGACATTACGATATGGCTACACCTTC. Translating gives CASSPGTLRYGYTF.

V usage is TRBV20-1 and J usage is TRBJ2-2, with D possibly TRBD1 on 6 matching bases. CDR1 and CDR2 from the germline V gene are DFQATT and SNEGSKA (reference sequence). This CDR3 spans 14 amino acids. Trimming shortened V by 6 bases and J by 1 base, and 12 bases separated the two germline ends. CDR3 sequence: CSAQRGQNTGELFF. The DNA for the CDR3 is TGCAGTGCCCAAAGGGGACAGAACACCGGGGAGCTGTTTTTT.